The T cell receptor (beta chain) under discussion was sequenced for a study of technical replicates of blood from several donors. Clones were sequenced by immunoSEQ multiplex PCR, and TCRdb holds only the in-frame ones, with some missing. The sample holds tens of thousands of clones, about 93% seen once. V lost 4 bases to trimming and J lost 7 bases; unmatched junction nucleotides: 3. Germline values: CDR1 SQVTM, CDR2 ANQGSEA. The CDR3 sequence is 12 residues long. This receptor was identified in a human donor in good health. Sequenced sample: T cells isolated from PBMCs. The V call is TRBV29-1, the J call TRBJ1-2; 10 nucleotides agree with TRBD1. The CDR3 protein is CSVGWTGGGYTF. The CDR3 DNA reads as TGCAGCGTTGGGTGGACAGGGGGTGGCTACACCTTC.